The T cell receptor (beta chain) under discussion was sequenced for a study of technical replicates of blood from a few donors. Produced via immunoSEQ multiplex PCR; TCRdb's table is partial and in-frame only. Among 85,000 or so clones listed, 90% to 95% were seen once. Trimming removed 7 bases from V and 2 bases from J, with 17 bases in between. This CDR3 region has 15 residues. In germline, CDR1 is MNHNS, CDR2 SASEGT. The sequence derives from a human donor in good health. The sequenced sample consisted of T cells isolated from PBMCs. V and J are TRBV6-1 and TRBJ1-2; D possibly corresponds to TRBD1 (5 bases). CDR3 region: CASTLRTGYNYGYTF. CDR3 sequence (DNA): TGTGCCAGCACCCTGCGCACAGGCTACAACTATGGCTACACCTTC.